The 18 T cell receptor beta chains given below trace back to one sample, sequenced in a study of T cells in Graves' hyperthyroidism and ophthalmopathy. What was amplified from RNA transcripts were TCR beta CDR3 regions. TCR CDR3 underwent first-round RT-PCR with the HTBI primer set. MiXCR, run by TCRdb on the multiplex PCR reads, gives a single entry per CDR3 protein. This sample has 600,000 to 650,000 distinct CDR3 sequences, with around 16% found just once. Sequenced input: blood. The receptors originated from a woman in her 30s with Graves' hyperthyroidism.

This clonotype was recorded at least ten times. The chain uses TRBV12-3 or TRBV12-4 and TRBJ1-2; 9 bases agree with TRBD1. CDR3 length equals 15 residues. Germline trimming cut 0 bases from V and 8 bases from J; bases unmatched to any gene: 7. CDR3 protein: CASSLAGQGLRGYTF. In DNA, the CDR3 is TGTGCCAGCAGTTTAGCGGGACAGGGCTTGAGAGGCTACACCTTC.

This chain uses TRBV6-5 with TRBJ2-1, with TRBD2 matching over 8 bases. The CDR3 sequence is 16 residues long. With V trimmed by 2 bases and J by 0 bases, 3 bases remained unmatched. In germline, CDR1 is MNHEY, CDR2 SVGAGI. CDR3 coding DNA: TGTGCCAGCAGTTACACTCTAGCGGGCTCCTACAATGAGCAGTTCTTC. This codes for CASSYTLAGSYNEQFF.

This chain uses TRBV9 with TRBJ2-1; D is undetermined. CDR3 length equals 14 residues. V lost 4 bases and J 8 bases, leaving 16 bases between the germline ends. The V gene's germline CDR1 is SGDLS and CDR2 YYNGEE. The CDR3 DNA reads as TGTGCCAGCAGCCCCTCGGTTGGCGGTTATGAGCAGTTCTTC. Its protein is CASSPSVGGYEQFF.

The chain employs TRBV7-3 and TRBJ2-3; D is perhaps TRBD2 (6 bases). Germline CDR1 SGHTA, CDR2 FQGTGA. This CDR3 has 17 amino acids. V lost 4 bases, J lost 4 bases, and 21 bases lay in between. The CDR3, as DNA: TGTGCCAGCAGCTCATACACGGTTGGCGGGGAGGCAGATACGCAGTATTTT. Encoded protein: CASSSYTVGGEADTQYF.

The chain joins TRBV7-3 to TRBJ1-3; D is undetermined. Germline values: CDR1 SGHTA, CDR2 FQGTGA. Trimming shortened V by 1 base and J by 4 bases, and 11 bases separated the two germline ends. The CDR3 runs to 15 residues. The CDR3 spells CASSLMASSGNTIYF. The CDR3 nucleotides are TGTGCCAGCAGCTTAATGGCGAGCTCCGGAAACACCATATATTTT.

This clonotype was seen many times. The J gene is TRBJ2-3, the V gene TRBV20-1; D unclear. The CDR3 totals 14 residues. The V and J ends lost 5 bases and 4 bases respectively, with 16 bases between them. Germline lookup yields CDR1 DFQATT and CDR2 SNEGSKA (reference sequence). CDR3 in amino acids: CSADTSGWADTQYF. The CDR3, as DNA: TGCAGTGCTGATACGAGTGGGTGGGCAGATACGCAGTATTTT.

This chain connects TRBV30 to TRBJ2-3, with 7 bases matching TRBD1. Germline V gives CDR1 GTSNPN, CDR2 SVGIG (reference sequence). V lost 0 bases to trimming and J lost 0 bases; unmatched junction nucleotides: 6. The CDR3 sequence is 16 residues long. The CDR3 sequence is CAWSVQGYGSTDTQYF. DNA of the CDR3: TGTGCCTGGAGTGTACAGGGGTACGGGAGCACAGATACGCAGTATTTT.

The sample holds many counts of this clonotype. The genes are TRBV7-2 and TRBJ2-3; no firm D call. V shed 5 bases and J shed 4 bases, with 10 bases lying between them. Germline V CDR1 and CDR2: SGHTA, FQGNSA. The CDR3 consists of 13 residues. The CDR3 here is CASSPVGPDTQYF. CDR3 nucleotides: TGTGCCAGCAGCCCCGTAGGCCCAGATACGCAGTATTTT.

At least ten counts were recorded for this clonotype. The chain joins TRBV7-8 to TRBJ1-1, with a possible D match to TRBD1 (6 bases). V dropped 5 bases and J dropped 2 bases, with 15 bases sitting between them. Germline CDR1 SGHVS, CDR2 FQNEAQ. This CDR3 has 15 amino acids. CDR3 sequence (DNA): TGTGCCAGCAGCCACTACAGGGAGGGAAACACTGAAGCTTTCTTT. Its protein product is CASSHYREGNTEAFF. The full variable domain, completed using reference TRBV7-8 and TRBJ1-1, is GAGVSQSPRYKVAKRGQDVALRCDPISGHVSLFWYQQALGQGPEFLTYFQNEAQLDKSGLPSDRFFAERPEGSVSTLKIQRTQQEDSAVYLCASSHYREGNTEAFFGQGTRLTVV.

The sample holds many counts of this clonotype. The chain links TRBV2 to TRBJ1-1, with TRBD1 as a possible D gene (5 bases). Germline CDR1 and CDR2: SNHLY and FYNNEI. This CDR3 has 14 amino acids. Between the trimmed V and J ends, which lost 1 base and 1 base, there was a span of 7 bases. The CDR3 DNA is TGTGCCAGCAGTGAAGACGGGGGGAACACTGAAGCTTTCTTT. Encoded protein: CASSEDGGNTEAFF. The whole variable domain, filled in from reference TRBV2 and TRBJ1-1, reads EPEVTQTPSHQVTQMGQEVILRCVPISNHLYFYWYRQILGQKVEFLVSFYNNEISEKSEIFDDQFSVERPDGSNFTLKIRSTKLEDSAMYFCASSEDGGNTEAFFGQGTRLTVV.

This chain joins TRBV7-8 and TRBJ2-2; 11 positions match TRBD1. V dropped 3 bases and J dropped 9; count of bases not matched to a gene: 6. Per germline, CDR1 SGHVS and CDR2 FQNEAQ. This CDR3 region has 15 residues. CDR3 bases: TGTGCCAGCAGCTTGGGGACAGGGGGGGCTAGGGAGCTGTTTTTT. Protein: CASSLGTGGARELFF.

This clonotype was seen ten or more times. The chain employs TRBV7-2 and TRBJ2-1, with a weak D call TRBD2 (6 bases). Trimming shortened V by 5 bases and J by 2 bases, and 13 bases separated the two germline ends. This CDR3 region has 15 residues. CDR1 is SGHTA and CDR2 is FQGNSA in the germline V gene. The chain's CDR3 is CASSQDYNPYNEQFF. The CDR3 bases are TGTGCCAGCAGCCAGGACTACAACCCCTACAATGAGCAGTTCTTC.

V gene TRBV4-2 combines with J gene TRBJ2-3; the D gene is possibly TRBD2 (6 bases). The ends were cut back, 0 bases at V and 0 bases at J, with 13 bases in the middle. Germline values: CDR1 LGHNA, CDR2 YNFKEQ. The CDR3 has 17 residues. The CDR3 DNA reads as TGTGCCAGCAGCCAAGATGCGGGGCGGGGTAGCACAGATACGCAGTATTTT. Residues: CASSQDAGRGSTDTQYF.

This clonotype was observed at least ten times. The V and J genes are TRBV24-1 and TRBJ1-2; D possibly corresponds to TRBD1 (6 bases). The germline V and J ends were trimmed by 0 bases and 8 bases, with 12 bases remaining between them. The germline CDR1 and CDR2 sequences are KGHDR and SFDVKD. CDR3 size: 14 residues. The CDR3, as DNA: TGTGCCACCAGTGATTTGACGGACAGCGGGGGCTACACCTTC. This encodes CATSDLTDSGGYTF.

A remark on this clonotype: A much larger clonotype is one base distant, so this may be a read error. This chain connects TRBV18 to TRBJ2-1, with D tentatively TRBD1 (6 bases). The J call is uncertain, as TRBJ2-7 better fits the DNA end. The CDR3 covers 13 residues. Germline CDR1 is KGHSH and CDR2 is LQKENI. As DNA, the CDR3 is TGTGCCAGCTCACCGGGGGCCCACAATGAGCAGTACTTC. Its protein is CASSPGAHNEQYF.

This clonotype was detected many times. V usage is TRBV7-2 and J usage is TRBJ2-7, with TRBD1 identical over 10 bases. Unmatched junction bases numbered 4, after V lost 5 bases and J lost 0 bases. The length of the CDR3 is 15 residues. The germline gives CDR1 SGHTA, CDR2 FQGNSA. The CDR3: CASSQRDRGSYEQYF. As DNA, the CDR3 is TGTGCCAGCAGCCAACGGGACAGGGGCTCCTACGAGCAGTACTTC.

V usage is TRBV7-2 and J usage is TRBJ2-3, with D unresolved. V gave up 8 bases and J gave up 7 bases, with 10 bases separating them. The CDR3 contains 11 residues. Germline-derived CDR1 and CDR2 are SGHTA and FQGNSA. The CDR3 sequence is CASGLGNTQYF. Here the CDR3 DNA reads TGTGCCAGCGGGTTGGGGAATACGCAGTATTTT.

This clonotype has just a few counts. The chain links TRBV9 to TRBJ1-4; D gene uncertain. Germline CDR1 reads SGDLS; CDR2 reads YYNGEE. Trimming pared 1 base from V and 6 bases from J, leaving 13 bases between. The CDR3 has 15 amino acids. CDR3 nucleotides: TGTGCCAGCAGCGTAAAAGACGGCGGGCATGAAAAACTGTTTTTT. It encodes CASSVKDGGHEKLFF.